These 21 T cell receptor beta chains were all obtained from the same sample, sequenced in a study of blood T cell repertoires in COVID-19. Profiled with immunoSEQ multiplex PCR; TCRdb holds only in-frame clones, not every one. The data contain fewer than 200,000 clones, approximately 87% of them singletons. Sequenced: PBMCs or T cells enriched from blood (not recorded which). The receptors stem from a woman aged 45 to 65 who had recovered from COVID-19.

This clone has just a few counts. The J gene is TRBJ2-3, the V gene TRBV4-2; a weak D match, TRBD2 (7 bases). V dropped 4 bases and J dropped 2 bases, with 19 bases sitting between them. The CDR3 totals 17 residues. Germline V gives CDR1 LGHNA, CDR2 YNFKEQ. The CDR3 sequence is CASSPGDRGATTDTQYF. CDR3 in DNA: TGTGCCAGCAGCCCGGGGGATCGGGGGGCCACCACAGATACGCAGTATTTT.

The genes are TRBV7-7 and TRBJ1-1; TRBD1 is a possible D gene (6 bases). The CDR3 loop spans 13 amino acids. Germline assignment: CDR1 SSHAT and CDR2 FNYEAQ (reference sequence). Between the trimmed V and J ends, which lost 3 bases and 3 bases, there was a span of 8 bases. CDR3 sequence: CASSFNRDTEAFF. In DNA form, the CDR3 reads TGTGCCAGCAGCTTCAACAGGGACACTGAAGCTTTCTTT.

This clone has a single count. The CDR3 DNA reads TGCGCCAGCAGCCCCTTGGGGACAGACAATGAGCAGTTCTTC. Its translation: CASSPLGTDNEQFF. The rearrangement joins TRBV5-1 to TRBJ2-1; 7 nucleotides agree with TRBD1. The CDR3 spans 14 residues. V shed 4 bases and J 5 bases; nucleotides not matched to a gene: 6. In germline, CDR1 is SGHRS, CDR2 YFSETQ.

This chain joins TRBV7-3 and TRBJ2-3; TRBD2 matches at 11 bases. The CDR3 is 16 amino acids. CDR1 is SGHTA and CDR2 is FQGTGA in the germline V gene. Trimming at V came to 5 bases and at J to 0 bases, leaving 4 bases not matched to a gene. This chain's CDR3 is CASSARLAGSTDTQYF. The CDR3 DNA sequence: TGTGCCAGCAGCGCCCGACTAGCGGGGAGCACAGATACGCAGTATTTT.

The V gene is TRBV28, the J gene TRBJ1-6, with D unclear. Germline V gives CDR1 MDHEN, CDR2 SYDVKM. This CDR3 has 15 amino acids. V was trimmed by 2 bases and J by 10 bases, leaving 15 bases between them. The CDR3 nucleotides read TGTGCCAGCAGTTTACGAGGCTTCGGGGTGTCACCCCTCCACTTT. It codes for CASSLRGFGVSPLHF.

The rearrangement joins TRBV7-9 to TRBJ2-2; D is uncertain. In germline, CDR1 is SEHNR, CDR2 FQNEAQ (reference sequence). The CDR3 totals 13 residues. V lost 3 bases, J lost 0 bases, and 2 bases lay in between. In nucleotides, the CDR3 is TGTGCCAGCAGCTTCTCGAACACCGGGGAGCTGTTTTTT. Amino acids: CASSFSNTGELFF.

V gene TRBV27 combines with J gene TRBJ1-4; no definite D call. The CDR3 has 13 residues. CDR1 is MNHEY and CDR2 is SMNVEV in the germline V gene (reference sequence). The CDR3 here is CATAARVNEKLFF. In DNA form, the CDR3 reads TGTGCTACAGCAGCCAGAGTTAATGAAAAACTGTTTTTT.

This clone appeared many times. V and J are TRBV3-1 (or the pseudogene TRBV3-2) and TRBJ2-5, with D possibly matching TRBD1 (6 bases). This CDR3 comprises 13 residues. The germline V gene encodes CDR1 LGHDT and CDR2 YNNKEL (reference sequence). The ends were cut back, 5 bases at V and 3 bases at J, with 10 bases in the middle. Written as DNA, the CDR3 is TGTGCCAGCAGCGTCCGGGACAAAGAGACCCAGTACTTC. Its protein product is CASSVRDKETQYF.

The chain links TRBV20-1 to TRBJ2-1; 9 nucleotides line up with TRBD2. The V gene's germline CDR1 is DFQATT and CDR2 SNEGSKA (reference sequence). V shed 3 bases, J shed 8 bases, and the junction held 11 bases outside the gene matches. The CDR3 runs 15 residues. The CDR3: CSASTARGGGDEQFF. For the CDR3, the DNA is TGCAGTGCTAGTACGGCGCGGGGGGGAGGCGATGAGCAGTTCTTC.

The rearrangement links TRBV7-3 to TRBJ2-5; 7 nucleotides line up with TRBD1. CDR3 size: 13 residues. CDR1 is SGHTA and CDR2 is FQGTGA in the germline V gene. The V segment lost 5 bases and the J segment 3 bases; nucleotides outside the gene matches: 3. CDR3 nucleotides: TGTGCCAGCAGCAGGGGGCGCGAAGAGACCCAGTACTTC. This sequence encodes CASSRGREETQYF.

J is TRBJ1-1 and V is TRBV29-1; 9 bases agree with TRBD1. CDR1 is SQVTM and CDR2 is ANQGSEA in the germline V gene. This CDR3 region has 14 residues. With 6 bases clipped from V and 5 bases from J, the junction kept 10 bases outside the gene matches. The CDR3 region has the DNA TGCAGCGTAGGTGAGGGGACAGGGTGGACTGAAGCTTTCTTT. This gives the protein CSVGEGTGWTEAFF.

The chain uses TRBV5-4 and TRBJ1-6, with D uncertain. Germline V lookup: CDR1 SGHNT, CDR2 YYREEE (reference sequence). The CDR3 is 15 residues long. Between the trimmed V and J ends, which lost 1 base and 3 bases, there was a span of 8 bases. CDR3 nucleotides: TGTGCCAGCAGCTTGCCAGGAAGCTATAATTCACCCCTCCACTTT. This sequence encodes CASSLPGSYNSPLHF.

The chain employs TRBV5-5 and TRBJ2-1, with a weak D call TRBD2 (6 bases). The CDR3 length is 15 residues. V lost 4 bases and J lost 8, with 19 bases in between. Germline loops: CDR1 SGHKS, CDR2 YYEKEE (reference sequence). The CDR3 DNA sequence: TGTGCCAGCAGCCTGACTGGCGGGATTCGACATGAGCAGTTCTTC. Encoded protein: CASSLTGGIRHEQFF.

The V call is TRBV6-4, the J call TRBJ2-5; TRBD2 matches at 10 bases. J gave up 5 bases and V 6 bases, and 9 bases lay outside the gene matches. The CDR3 sequence is 15 residues long. Germline-derived CDR1 and CDR2 are MRHNA and SNTAGT. The CDR3 loop reads CASSLTSGSGETQYF. The CDR3 DNA follows: TGTGCCAGCAGCCTGACTAGCGGGTCTGGGGAGACCCAGTACTTC.

The chain carries TRBV2 and TRBJ1-4, with 7 bases lining up with TRBD1. Germline V gene sequence: CDR1 SNHLY, CDR2 FYNNEI. Trimming took 8 bases from V and 6 from J; bases not matched to a gene: 12. The CDR3 sequence is 15 residues long. This CDR3 is CASYKEPGQHEKLFF. In nucleotides, the CDR3 is TGTGCCAGCTACAAAGAACCGGGACAGCATGAAAAACTGTTTTTT.

V and J are TRBV6-2 or TRBV6-3 and TRBJ1-2; TRBD1 agrees at 7 bases. The V and J ends lost 6 bases and 5 bases, in that order; junction bases with no gene match: 9. Germline values: CDR1 MNHEY, CDR2 SVGEGT. This CDR3 has 14 residues. The CDR3 sequence: CASSHRGQLYGYTF. The CDR3, as DNA: TGTGCCAGCAGCCACCGGGGACAGCTTTATGGCTACACCTTC.

V gene TRBV5-6 combines with J gene TRBJ2-2, with 11 bases identical to TRBD1. The CDR3 contains 17 residues. Germline CDR1 reads SGHDT; CDR2 reads YYEEEE. V lost 4 bases, J lost 3 bases, and 8 bases stayed unmatched. The CDR3 spells CASSRMDRGRYTGELFF. The DNA for the CDR3 is TGTGCCAGCAGCAGAATGGACAGGGGGCGGTACACCGGGGAGCTGTTTTTT.

V and J are TRBV3-1 (or the pseudogene TRBV3-2) and TRBJ2-1; 14 bases are shared with TRBD2. J was trimmed by 12 bases and V by 4 bases; bases with no gene match: 14. The germline CDR1 and CDR2 sequences are LGHDT and YNNKEL (reference sequence). The CDR3 consists of 17 residues. CDR3 in DNA: TGTGCCAGCAGCCCAAACCCCGGACTAGCGGGGGGAATAGGGCAGTTCTTC. This encodes CASSPNPGLAGGIGQFF.

This chain connects TRBV5-4 to TRBJ1-3, with D unclear. The germline CDR1 and CDR2 sequences are SGHNT and YYREEE (reference sequence). The CDR3 consists of 17 residues. Trimming stripped 4 bases from V and 2 bases from J, with 19 bases between. CDR3 loop: CASSPAGPAGPGNTIYF. The CDR3 region has the DNA TGTGCCAGCAGCCCGGCGGGCCCCGCGGGCCCTGGAAACACCATATATTTT.

CDR3 amino acids: CASRQGLGSNQPQHF. Here the CDR3 DNA reads TGTGCCAGTAGACAGGGCCTAGGTAGCAATCAGCCCCAGCATTTT. The V gene is TRBV6-5, the J gene TRBJ1-5, with 7 bases fitting TRBD1. The CDR3 is 15 amino acids. V trimming: 9 bases; J trimming: 0 bases; junction bases outside the gene matches: 8. Germline values: CDR1 MNHEY, CDR2 SVGAGI.

The chain employs TRBV7-9 and TRBJ1-1; the D gene is possibly TRBD1 (5 bases). CDR3 length: 11 amino acids. Trimming took 5 bases from V and 11 from J, leaving 12 bases between them. Germline CDR1 SEHNR, CDR2 FQNEAQ (reference sequence). The DNA for the CDR3 is TGTGCCAGCAGCACACCGAAGGGGGCTTTCTTT. Protein product: CASSTPKGAFF.